The T cell receptor (beta chain) under discussion was sequenced for a study of T cells in Graves' hyperthyroidism and ophthalmopathy. Looking at the study overall: Peripheral blood was drawn at first diagnosis, prior to all treatment.

RNA transcripts yielded amplified TCR beta CDR3 regions. The study used the HTBI primer set for a first-round RT-PCR of the TCR CDR3. TCRdb reprocessed the multiplex PCR reads with MiXCR, giving one entry per CDR3 protein. The sample carries 300,000 to 400,000 distinct CDR3 sequences, under 20% recorded once. The CDR3 is made up of 17 amino acids. V was cut by 5 bases and J by 0 bases, with 18 bases left in between. The germline V gene encodes CDR1 SGHRS and CDR2 YFSETQ. The receptor's source is a man aged 18-30 years with Graves' ophthalmopathy. J is TRBJ2-1 and V is TRBV5-1; D gene unclear. The sample was blood. This CDR3 reads CASRPRTARTSYNEQFF. Written as DNA, the CDR3 is TGCGCCAGCAGACCCCGGACCGCCCGAACCTCCTACAATGAGCAGTTCTTC.